Shown below are 16 T cell receptor beta chains from a single sample sequenced in a study of blood T cell repertoires in COVID-19. The table came from immunoSEQ multiplex PCR; TCRdb's copy has only in-frame clones and leaves some out. The repertoire holds about 160,000 clones, with approximately 83% as singletons. The source material was peripheral blood. The receptors shown here come from a woman over 75 with active or convalescent COVID-19.

The V and J genes are TRBV2 and TRBJ1-4; D gene ambiguous. The CDR3 runs to 14 residues. The V end was cut by 5 bases, the J end by 4 bases, with 11 bases between. Germline V CDR1 and CDR2: SNHLY, FYNNEI. Here the CDR3 reads CASSSFGGNEKLFF. The CDR3 coding sequence is TGTGCCAGCAGTTCATTTGGAGGTAATGAAAAACTGTTTTTT.

A remark on this clone: Other DNA sequences in the same sample also yield this CDR3. The genes are TRBV18 and TRBJ2-7, with a possible D match to TRBD1 (6 bases). CDR1 and CDR2 from the germline V gene are KGHSH and LQKENI. V was cut by 3 bases and J by 3 bases, with 6 bases left in between. The CDR3 length is 12 residues. The CDR3 is CASSPDSYEQYF. The CDR3 DNA reads as TGTGCCAGCTCACCGGACAGCTACGAGCAGTACTTC.

The CDR3 reads CASTGSVFYNSPLHF. CDR3 coding DNA: TGTGCCAGCACCGGGTCCGTGTTCTATAATTCACCCCTCCACTTT. This chain uses TRBV10-3 with TRBJ1-6; D is unresolved. Trimming removed 10 bases at V and 3 bases at J, with 16 bases between. The germline V gene has CDR1 ENHRY and CDR2 SYGVKD. The CDR3 runs to 15 residues.

The J gene is TRBJ2-1, the V gene TRBV3-1 (or the pseudogene TRBV3-2), with 10 nucleotides matching TRBD2. Germline V gene sequence: CDR1 LGHDT, CDR2 YNNKEL (reference sequence). The J segment lost 7 bases and the V segment lost 1 base, leaving 4 bases of the junction unmatched. This CDR3 spans 15 amino acids. DNA for the CDR3: TGTGCCAGCAGCCAAGCCAGCGGGGGGGCAAATGAGCAGTTCTTC. Its protein is CASSQASGGANEQFF.

The chain combines TRBV19 with TRBJ1-4; 7 positions agree with TRBD1. This CDR3 has 14 amino acids. Germline lookup yields CDR1 LNHDA and CDR2 SQIVND (reference sequence). V lost 6 bases to trimming and J lost 5 bases; unmatched junction nucleotides: 6. The CDR3 spells CASSLQGRNEKLFF. The CDR3 bases are TGTGCCAGTAGCCTACAGGGGCGAAATGAAAAACTGTTTTTT.

CDR3 DNA: TGTGCCAGCAGCCCCAGCGGGGGCAACGCTGGAAACACCATATATTTT. This encodes CASSPSGGNAGNTIYF. The chain couples TRBV7-9 to TRBJ1-3, with D perhaps TRBD1 (6 bases). The V and J ends lost 5 bases and 2 bases respectively, with 16 bases between them. Germline V gives CDR1 SEHNR, CDR2 FQNEAQ (reference sequence). The CDR3 runs 16 residues.

The chain uses TRBV6-5 and TRBJ2-3; 9 positions match TRBD2. With 2 bases clipped from V and 4 bases from J, the junction kept 4 bases outside the gene matches. CDR3 length: 15 amino acids. CDR1 and CDR2 (germline): MNHEY, SVGAGI. Written as DNA, the CDR3 is TGTGCCAGCAGTTACGGCGGGGGGGCCGCAGATACGCAGTATTTT. Protein: CASSYGGGAADTQYF.

The rearrangement joins TRBV6-5 to TRBJ1-3; unclear D gene. V lost 2 bases and J 0 bases, leaving 8 bases between the germline ends. Germline V CDR1 and CDR2: MNHEY, SVGAGI. The CDR3 runs to 15 residues. CDR3 residues: CASSYGGSSGNTIYF. In nucleotides, the CDR3 is TGTGCCAGCAGTTACGGCGGAAGCTCTGGAAACACCATATATTTT.

V and J are TRBV18 and TRBJ2-2; tentatively, D is TRBD1 (5 bases). The CDR3 is made up of 14 amino acids. V was clipped by 2 bases and J by 7 bases, with 11 bases between them. CDR1 is KGHSH, CDR2 LQKENI, per germline. The CDR3 loop reads CASSPIQENGELFF. The CDR3 DNA reads as TGTGCCAGCTCACCAATACAGGAGAACGGGGAGCTGTTTTTT.

The V and J genes are TRBV4-3 and TRBJ1-2, with a possible D match to TRBD1 (5 bases). Trimming removed 3 bases at V and 0 bases at J, with 14 bases between. The CDR3 is 16 residues long. CDR1 is LGHNA and CDR2 is YSLEER in the germline V gene. CDR3 bases: TGCGCCAGCAGCCAGGAGCAGGGTGTAGCTAACTATGGCTACACCTTC. This sequence encodes CASSQEQGVANYGYTF.

The rearrangement joins TRBV6-2 or TRBV6-3 to TRBJ2-7; 15 bases fit TRBD2. The CDR3 contains 17 residues. The ends lost 2 bases at V and 4 bases at J; junction bases unmatched: 6. Germline loops: CDR1 MNHEY, CDR2 SVGEGT. The CDR3 loop reads CASSYRPGTSGGYEQYF. The CDR3 nucleotides read TGTGCCAGCAGTTACCGTCCCGGGACTAGCGGGGGGTACGAGCAGTACTTC.

The chain uses TRBV12-5 and TRBJ1-1; D remains ambiguous. Germline values: CDR1 LGHNT, CDR2 FRNRAP. Trimming shortened V by 2 bases and J by 2 bases, and 18 bases separated the two germline ends. CDR3 length: 17 residues. CDR3 region: CASGLPPRGRPNTEAFF. CDR3 nucleotides: TGTGCTAGTGGTTTGCCCCCCCGAGGGAGGCCTAACACTGAAGCTTTCTTT.

The chain uses TRBV27 and TRBJ2-5; D is possibly TRBD1 (6 bases). The length of the CDR3 is 14 residues. Per the germline V gene, CDR1 is MNHEY and CDR2 is SMNVEV (reference sequence). V lost 3 bases and J 5 bases, leaving 13 bases between the germline ends. CDR3 region: CASSFRQGSETQYF. The CDR3 DNA is TGTGCCAGCAGTTTCAGGCAGGGGTCGGAGACCCAGTACTTC.

This chain uses TRBV9 with TRBJ2-7, with 7 bases lining up with TRBD1. The CDR3 covers 14 residues. J was trimmed by 6 bases and V by 4 bases; bases with no gene match: 10. Germline V gene lookup returns CDR1 SGDLS and CDR2 YYNGEE. The CDR3 is CASSSDRDLREQYF. CDR3 nucleotide sequence: TGTGCCAGCAGCTCCGACAGGGACCTTCGCGAGCAGTACTTC.

In this sample, this clone turned up a few times. This rearrangement joins TRBV5-6 to TRBJ1-2, with D tentatively TRBD1 (5 bases). CDR1 SGHDT and CDR2 YYEEEE come from the germline V gene. Trimming removed 2 bases from V and 3 bases from J, with 11 bases in between. There are 14 residues in the CDR3. The CDR3 DNA reads as TGTGCCAGCAGCTTTCGGGGGTACGACTATGGCTACACCTTC. Protein: CASSFRGYDYGYTF.

The CDR3 DNA is TGCGCCAGCAGCCGAAATGGGACAGGGAACGGAAACACCATATATTTT. As protein: CASSRNGTGNGNTIYF. The chain recombines TRBV4-1 with TRBJ1-3; 9 positions match TRBD1. Germline V lookup: CDR1 MGHRA, CDR2 YSYEKL. This CDR3 has 16 amino acids. The V gene end was trimmed by 4 bases and the J gene end by 4 bases; junction bases not matched to a gene: 8.